The 5 T cell receptor beta chains presented below share a single source sample, sequenced in a study of PD-L1 blockade in urothelial cancer. Sequencing was performed with immunoSEQ multiplex PCR; in TCRdb, only in-frame clones are kept and a portion is missing. The data show 35,000 to 45,000 clones, about 90% seen once. Indicated time point: peripheral blood 6 weeks after treatment start. The specimen comprised PBMCs, sampled around atezolizumab (anti-PD-L1) treatment. These receptors were obtained from a man between 65 and 79 years old with urothelial cancer.

This chain connects TRBV5-6 to TRBJ1-2, with D unclear. The ends were cut back, 0 bases at V and 6 bases at J, with 9 bases in the middle. This CDR3 comprises 13 residues. The V gene's germline CDR1 is SGHDT and CDR2 YYEEEE. CDR3 amino acids: CASSLANRDGYTF. The CDR3 DNA reads TGTGCCAGCAGCTTGGCAAACAGAGATGGCTACACCTTC.

The rearrangement links TRBV9 to TRBJ2-3; TRBD1 agrees at 8 bases. This CDR3 has 14 residues. The germline V gene encodes CDR1 SGDLS and CDR2 YYNGEE. V lost 0 bases and J lost 4; bases outside the gene matches: 1. The CDR3: CASSVGQGPDTQYF. Written as DNA, the CDR3 is TGTGCCAGCAGCGTAGGACAGGGGCCAGATACGCAGTATTTT. Based on the CDR3 plus reference TRBV9 and TRBJ2-3, the full variable domain is DSGVTQTPKHLITATGQRVTLRCSPRSGDLSVYWYQQSLDQGLQFLIQYYNGEERAKGNILERFSAQQFPDLHSELNLSSLELGDSALYFCASSVGQGPDTQYFGPGTRLTVL.

The J gene is TRBJ1-3, the V gene TRBV5-5; D is ambiguous. V was trimmed by 4 bases and J by 0 bases, leaving 14 bases between them. Germline loops: CDR1 SGHKS, CDR2 YYEKEE (reference sequence). CDR3 length: 16 residues. The CDR3 loop reads CASSVPSGSSGNTIYF. The CDR3 DNA sequence: TGTGCCAGCAGCGTCCCTTCCGGGAGCTCTGGAAACACCATATATTTT.

The rearrangement joins TRBV4-2 to TRBJ2-2, with 15 bases lining up with TRBD2. Germline V CDR1 and CDR2: LGHNA, YNFKEQ. V lost 7 bases and J lost 7; bases outside the gene matches: 1. This CDR3 contains 14 residues. CDR3 coding DNA: TGTGCCAGCAAGGGACTAGCGGGAGGCGGGGAGCTGTTTTTT. Translated: CASKGLAGGGELFF.

V gene TRBV5-1 combines with J gene TRBJ2-1; the match to TRBD2 covers 10 bases. The CDR3 length is 16 residues. Germline V gene data show CDR1 as SGHRS and CDR2 as YFSETQ. V trimming: 0 bases; J trimming: 4 bases; junction bases outside the gene matches: 4. The CDR3 sequence: CASSLELAGVYNEQFF. DNA for the CDR3: TGCGCCAGCAGCTTGGAGCTAGCGGGAGTGTACAATGAGCAGTTCTTC.